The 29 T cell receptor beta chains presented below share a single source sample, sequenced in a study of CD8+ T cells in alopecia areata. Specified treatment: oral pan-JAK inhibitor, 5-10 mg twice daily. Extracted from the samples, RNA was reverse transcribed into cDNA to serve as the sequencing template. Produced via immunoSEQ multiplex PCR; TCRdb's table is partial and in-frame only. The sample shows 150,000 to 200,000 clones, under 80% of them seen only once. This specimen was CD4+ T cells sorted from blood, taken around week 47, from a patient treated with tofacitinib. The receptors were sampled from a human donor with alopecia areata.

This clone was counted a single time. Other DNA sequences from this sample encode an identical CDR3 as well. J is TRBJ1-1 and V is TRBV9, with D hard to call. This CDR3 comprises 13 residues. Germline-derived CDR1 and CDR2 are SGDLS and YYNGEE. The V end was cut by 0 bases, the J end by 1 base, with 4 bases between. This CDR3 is CASSVDRNTEAFF. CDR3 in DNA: TGTGCCAGCAGCGTAGACCGGAACACTGAAGCTTTCTTT.

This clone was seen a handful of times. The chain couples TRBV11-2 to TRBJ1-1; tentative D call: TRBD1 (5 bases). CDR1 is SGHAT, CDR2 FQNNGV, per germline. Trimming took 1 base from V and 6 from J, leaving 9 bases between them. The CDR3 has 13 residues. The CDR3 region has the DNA TGTGCCAGCAGCTTAGTAAAAGGGGCTGAAGCTTTCTTT. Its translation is CASSLVKGAEAFF.

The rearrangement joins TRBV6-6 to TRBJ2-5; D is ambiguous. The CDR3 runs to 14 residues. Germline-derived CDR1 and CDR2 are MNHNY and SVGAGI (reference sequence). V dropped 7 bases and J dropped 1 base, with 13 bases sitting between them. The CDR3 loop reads CASTLKVFQETQYF. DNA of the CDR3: TGTGCCAGCACCCTAAAGGTGTTCCAAGAGACCCAGTACTTC.

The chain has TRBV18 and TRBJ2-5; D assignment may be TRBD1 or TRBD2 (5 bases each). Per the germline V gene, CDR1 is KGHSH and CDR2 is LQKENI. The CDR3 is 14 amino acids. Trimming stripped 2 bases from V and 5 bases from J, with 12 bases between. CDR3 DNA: TGTGCCAGCTCACCAGGGACCAGAGGGGAGACCCAGTACTTC. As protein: CASSPGTRGETQYF.

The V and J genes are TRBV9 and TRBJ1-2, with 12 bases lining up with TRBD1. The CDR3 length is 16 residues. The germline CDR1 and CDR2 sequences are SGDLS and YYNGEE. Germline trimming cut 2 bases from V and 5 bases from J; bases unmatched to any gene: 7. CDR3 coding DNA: TGTGCCAGCAGCGTCTCCGGGACAGGGGGCCCGTATGGCTACACCTTC. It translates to CASSVSGTGGPYGYTF.

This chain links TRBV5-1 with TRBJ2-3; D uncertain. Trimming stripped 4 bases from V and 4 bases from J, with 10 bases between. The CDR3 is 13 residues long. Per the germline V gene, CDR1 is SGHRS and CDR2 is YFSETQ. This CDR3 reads CASSPHFSDTQYF. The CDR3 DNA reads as TGCGCCAGCAGCCCCCACTTCTCAGATACGCAGTATTTT.

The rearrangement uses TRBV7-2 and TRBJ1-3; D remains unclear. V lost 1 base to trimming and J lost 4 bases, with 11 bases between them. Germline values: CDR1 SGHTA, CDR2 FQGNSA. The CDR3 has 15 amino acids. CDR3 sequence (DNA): TGTGCCAGCAGCTTAGATTATTCAATGGGAAACACCATATATTTT. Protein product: CASSLDYSMGNTIYF.

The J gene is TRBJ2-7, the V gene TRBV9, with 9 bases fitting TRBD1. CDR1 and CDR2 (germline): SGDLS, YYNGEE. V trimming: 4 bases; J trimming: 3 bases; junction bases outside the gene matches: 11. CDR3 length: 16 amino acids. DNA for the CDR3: TGTGCCAGCAGCCCCCTAGGGCAGACAGGGGGCTACGAGCAGTACTTC. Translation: CASSPLGQTGGYEQYF.

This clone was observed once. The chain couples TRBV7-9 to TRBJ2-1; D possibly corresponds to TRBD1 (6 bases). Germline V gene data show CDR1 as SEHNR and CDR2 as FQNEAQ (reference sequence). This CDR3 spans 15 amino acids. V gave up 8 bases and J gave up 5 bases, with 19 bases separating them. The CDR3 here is CASLHRTDKHNEQFF. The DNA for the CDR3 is TGTGCCAGCTTACATCGGACAGACAAACACAATGAGCAGTTCTTC. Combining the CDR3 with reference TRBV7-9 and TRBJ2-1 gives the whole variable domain DTGVSQNPRHKITKRGQNVTFRCDPISEHNRLYWYRQTLGQGPEFLTYFQNEAQLEKSRLLSDRFSAERPKGSFSTLEIQRTEQGDSAMYLCASLHRTDKHNEQFFGPGTRLTVL.

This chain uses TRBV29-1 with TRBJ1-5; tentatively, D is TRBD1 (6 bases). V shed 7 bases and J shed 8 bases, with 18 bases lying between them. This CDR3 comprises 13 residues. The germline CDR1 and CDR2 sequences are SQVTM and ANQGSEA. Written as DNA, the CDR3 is TGCAGCGCCGGTGGGGGGGGCGTTGAGCCCCAGCATTTT. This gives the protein CSAGGGGVEPQHF.

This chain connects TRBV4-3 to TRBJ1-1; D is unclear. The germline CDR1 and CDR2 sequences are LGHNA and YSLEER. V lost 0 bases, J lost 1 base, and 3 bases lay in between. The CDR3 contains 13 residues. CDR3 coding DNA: TGCGCCAGCAGCCAAGATGAGAACACTGAAGCTTTCTTT. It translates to CASSQDENTEAFF.

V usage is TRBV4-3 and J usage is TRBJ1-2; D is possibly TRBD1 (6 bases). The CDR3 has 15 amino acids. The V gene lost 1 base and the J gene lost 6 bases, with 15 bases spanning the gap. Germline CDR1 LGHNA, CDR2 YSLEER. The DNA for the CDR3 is TGCGCCAGCAGCCAAGTTATCAGGGGTCGGCATGGCTACACCTTC. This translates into CASSQVIRGRHGYTF.

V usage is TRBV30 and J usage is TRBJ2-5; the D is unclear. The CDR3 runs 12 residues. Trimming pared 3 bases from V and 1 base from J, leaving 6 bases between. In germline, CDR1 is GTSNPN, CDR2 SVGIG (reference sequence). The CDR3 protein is CAWSPAQETQYF. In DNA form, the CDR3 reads TGTGCCTGGAGCCCCGCCCAAGAGACCCAGTACTTC.

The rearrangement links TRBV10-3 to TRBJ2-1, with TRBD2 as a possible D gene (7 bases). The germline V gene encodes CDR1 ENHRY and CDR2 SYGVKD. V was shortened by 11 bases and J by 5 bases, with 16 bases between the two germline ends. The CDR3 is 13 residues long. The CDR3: CAALGGANNEQFF. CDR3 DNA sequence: TGTGCCGCACTAGGGGGGGCAAACAATGAGCAGTTCTTC.

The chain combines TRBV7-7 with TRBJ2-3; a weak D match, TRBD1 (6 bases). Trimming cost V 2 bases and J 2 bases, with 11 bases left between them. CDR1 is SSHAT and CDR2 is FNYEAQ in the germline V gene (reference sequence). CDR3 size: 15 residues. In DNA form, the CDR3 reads TGTGCCAGCAGCTTACAAGGGGGTTCCACAGATACGCAGTATTTT. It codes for CASSLQGGSTDTQYF.

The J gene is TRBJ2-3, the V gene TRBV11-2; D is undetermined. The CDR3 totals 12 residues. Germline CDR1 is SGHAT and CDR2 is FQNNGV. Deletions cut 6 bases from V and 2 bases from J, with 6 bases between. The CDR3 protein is CASRPNTDTQYF. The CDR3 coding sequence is TGTGCCAGCAGGCCTAACACAGATACGCAGTATTTT.

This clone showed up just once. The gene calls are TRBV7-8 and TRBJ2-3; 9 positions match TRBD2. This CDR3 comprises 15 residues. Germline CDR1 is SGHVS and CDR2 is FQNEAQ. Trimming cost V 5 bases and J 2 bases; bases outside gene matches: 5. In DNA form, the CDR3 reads TGTGCCAGCAGCGGACGACTAGCGGTCACAGATACGCAGTATTTT. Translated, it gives CASSGRLAVTDTQYF. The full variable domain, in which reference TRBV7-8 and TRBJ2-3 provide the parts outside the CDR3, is GAGVSQSPRYKVAKRGQDVALRCDPISGHVSLFWYQQALGQGPEFLTYFQNEAQLDKSGLPSDRFFAERPEGSVSTLKIQRTQQEDSAVYLCASSGRLAVTDTQYFGPGTRLTVL.

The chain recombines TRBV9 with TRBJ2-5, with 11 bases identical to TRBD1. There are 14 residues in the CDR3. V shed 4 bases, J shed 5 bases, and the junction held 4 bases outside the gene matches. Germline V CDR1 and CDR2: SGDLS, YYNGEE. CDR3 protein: CASSIGQGAETQYF. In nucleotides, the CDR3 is TGTGCCAGCAGCATAGGACAGGGGGCTGAGACCCAGTACTTC.

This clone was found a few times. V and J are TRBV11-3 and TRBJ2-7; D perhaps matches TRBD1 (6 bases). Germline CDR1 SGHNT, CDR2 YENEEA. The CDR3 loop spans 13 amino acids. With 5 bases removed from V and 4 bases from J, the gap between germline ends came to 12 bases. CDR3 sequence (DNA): TGTGCCAGCAGCCCGGACAGACAATACGAGCAGTACTTC. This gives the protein CASSPDRQYEQYF.

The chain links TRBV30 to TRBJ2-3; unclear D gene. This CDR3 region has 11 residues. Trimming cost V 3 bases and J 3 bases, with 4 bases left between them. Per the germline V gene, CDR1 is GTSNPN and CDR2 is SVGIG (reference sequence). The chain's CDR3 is CAWSQTDTQYF. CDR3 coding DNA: TGTGCCTGGAGCCAGACAGATACGCAGTATTTT.

The CDR3 is CASSLLQAGTLHF. The CDR3 nucleotides are TGTGCCAGCAGCTTATTGCAGGCGGGAACCCTCCACTTT. V usage is TRBV7-8 and J usage is TRBJ1-6; no definite D call. Trimming pared 2 bases from V and 14 bases from J, leaving 13 bases between. CDR1 is SGHVS and CDR2 is FQNEAQ in the germline V gene. The CDR3 sequence is 13 residues long.

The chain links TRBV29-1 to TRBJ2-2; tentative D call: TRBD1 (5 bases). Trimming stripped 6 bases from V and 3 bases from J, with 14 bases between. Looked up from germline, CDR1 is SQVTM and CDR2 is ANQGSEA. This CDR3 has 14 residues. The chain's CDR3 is CSVSLDRYTGELFF. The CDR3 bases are TGCAGCGTATCCCTTGACAGATACACCGGGGAGCTGTTTTTT.

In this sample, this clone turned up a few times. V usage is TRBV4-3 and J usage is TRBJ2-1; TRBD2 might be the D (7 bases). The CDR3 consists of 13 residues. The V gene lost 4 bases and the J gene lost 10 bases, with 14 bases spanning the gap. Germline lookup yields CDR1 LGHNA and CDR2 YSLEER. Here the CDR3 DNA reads TGCGCCAGCAGCCCCACGGGGGGCGAGGAGCAGTTCTTC. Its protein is CASSPTGGEEQFF.

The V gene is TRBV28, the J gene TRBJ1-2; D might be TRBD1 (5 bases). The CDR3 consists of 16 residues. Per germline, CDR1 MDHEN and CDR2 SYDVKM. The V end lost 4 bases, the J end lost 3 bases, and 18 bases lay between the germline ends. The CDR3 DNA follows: TGTGCCAGCAGTTCAATTACGACAGACCGTGACTATGGCTACACCTTC. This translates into CASSSITTDRDYGYTF.

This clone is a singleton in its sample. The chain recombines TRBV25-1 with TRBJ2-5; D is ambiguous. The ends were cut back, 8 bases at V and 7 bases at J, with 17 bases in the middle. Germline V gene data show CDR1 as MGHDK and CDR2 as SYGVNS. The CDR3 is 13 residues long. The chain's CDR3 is CASFATPPGTQYF. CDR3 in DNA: TGTGCCAGCTTCGCAACTCCGCCGGGGACCCAGTACTTC.

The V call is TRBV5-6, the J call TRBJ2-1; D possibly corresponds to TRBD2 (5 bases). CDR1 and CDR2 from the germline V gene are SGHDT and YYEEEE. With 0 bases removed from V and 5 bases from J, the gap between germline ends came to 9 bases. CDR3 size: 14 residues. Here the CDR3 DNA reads TGTGCCAGCAGCTTGGGGACTTTCCACAATGAGCAGTTCTTC. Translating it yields CASSLGTFHNEQFF.

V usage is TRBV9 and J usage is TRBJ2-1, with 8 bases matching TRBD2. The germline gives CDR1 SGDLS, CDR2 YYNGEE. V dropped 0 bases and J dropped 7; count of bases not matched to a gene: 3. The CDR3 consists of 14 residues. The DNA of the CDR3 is TGTGCCAGCAGCGTAGCGGGGGGGCGGAATGAGCAGTTCTTC. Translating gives CASSVAGGRNEQFF.

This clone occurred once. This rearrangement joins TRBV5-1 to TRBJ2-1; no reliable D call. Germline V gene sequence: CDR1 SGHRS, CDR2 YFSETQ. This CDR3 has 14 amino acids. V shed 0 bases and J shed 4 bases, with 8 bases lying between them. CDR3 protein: CASSLDGPYNEQFF. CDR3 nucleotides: TGCGCCAGCAGCTTGGATGGACCATACAATGAGCAGTTCTTC.

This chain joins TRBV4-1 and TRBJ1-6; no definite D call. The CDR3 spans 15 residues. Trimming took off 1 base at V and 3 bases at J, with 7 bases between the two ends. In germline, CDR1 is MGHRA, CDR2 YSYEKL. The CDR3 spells CASSQVLLYNSPLHF. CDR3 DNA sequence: TGCGCCAGCAGCCAAGTTCTCCTCTATAATTCACCCCTCCACTTT.